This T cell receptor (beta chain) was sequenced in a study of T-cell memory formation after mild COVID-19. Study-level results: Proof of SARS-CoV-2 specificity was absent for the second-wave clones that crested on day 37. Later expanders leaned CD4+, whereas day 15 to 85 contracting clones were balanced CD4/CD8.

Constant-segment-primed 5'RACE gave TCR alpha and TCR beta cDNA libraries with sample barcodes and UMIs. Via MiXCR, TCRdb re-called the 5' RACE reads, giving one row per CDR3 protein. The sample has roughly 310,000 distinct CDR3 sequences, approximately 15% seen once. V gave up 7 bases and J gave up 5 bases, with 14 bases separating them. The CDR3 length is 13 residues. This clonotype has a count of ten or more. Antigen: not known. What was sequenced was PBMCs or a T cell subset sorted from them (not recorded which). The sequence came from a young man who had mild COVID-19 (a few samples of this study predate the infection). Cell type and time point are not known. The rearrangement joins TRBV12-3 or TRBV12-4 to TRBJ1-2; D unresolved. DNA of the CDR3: TGTGCCAGCAAACGAACGACTAGTTATGGCTACACCTTC. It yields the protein CASKRTTSYGYTF.